The 16 T cell receptor beta chains reported below all come from one sample, sequenced in a study of T cells in Graves' hyperthyroidism and ophthalmopathy. Amplified regions were TCR beta CDR3 sequences from RNA transcripts. The TCR CDR3 first-round RT-PCR relied on the HTBI primer set. TCRdb recomputed calls from the multiplex PCR reads with MiXCR, one row per CDR3 protein. The data show approximately 590,000 distinct CDR3 sequences, less than 20% seen once. Input material: blood. The receptor set was obtained from a woman in her twenties or thirties with Graves' hyperthyroidism.

In its sample, this clonotype was seen many times. This chain links TRBV7-9 with TRBJ2-1; 7 positions agree with TRBD2. With V trimmed by 5 bases and J by 0 bases, 7 bases remained unmatched. Germline values: CDR1 SEHNR, CDR2 FQNEAQ (reference sequence). This CDR3 has 16 residues. CDR3 in amino acids: CASSGYSGISYNEQFF. Here the CDR3 DNA reads TGTGCCAGCAGCGGGTACAGCGGGATCTCCTACAATGAGCAGTTCTTC.

The chain's CDR3 is CASRPRAGEDTEAFF. CDR3 in DNA: TGTGCCAGCAGACCCAGGGCAGGGGAGGACACTGAAGCTTTCTTT. The chain uses TRBV6-1 and TRBJ1-1, with D tentatively TRBD1 (6 bases). Germline V lookup: CDR1 MNHNS, CDR2 SASEGT. The ends were cut back, 6 bases at V and 3 bases at J, with 17 bases in the middle. The CDR3 is 15 residues long.

Concerning this clonotype: A read error may account for a junction end that differs from germline. The rearrangement links TRBV28 to TRBJ2-7; no clear D. From germline, CDR1 is MDHEN and CDR2 SYDVKM. This CDR3 comprises 14 residues. The CDR3 spells CASGLQVDVYEQYF. The CDR3 DNA follows: TGTGCCAGCGGTTTACAAGTGGACGTGTACGAGCAGTACTTC.

The rearrangement joins TRBV12-3 or TRBV12-4 to TRBJ2-7, with 10 positions matching TRBD2. V gave up 1 base and J gave up 3 bases; unmatched junction bases: 6. CDR3 length equals 16 residues. CDR3 sequence: CASSLDGTSDYYEQYF. Here the CDR3 DNA reads TGTGCCAGCAGTTTAGACGGGACTAGCGACTACTACGAGCAGTACTTC.

Ten or more counts support this clonotype. This sequence joins TRBV5-8 and TRBJ2-5; D unclear. V lost 1 base to trimming and J lost 4 bases, with 14 bases between them. The CDR3 sequence is 15 residues long. In germline, CDR1 is SGHTS, CDR2 YDEGEE. In DNA, the CDR3 is TGTGCCAGCAGCTTGCTCGAACGCAGAGGAGAGACCCAGTACTTC. The encoded protein is CASSLLERRGETQYF.

Turning to this clonotype: Since a much larger clone is just one base distant, this may be a read error. The rearrangement uses TRBV7-8 and TRBJ1-4; D unresolved. The CDR3 has 16 amino acids. Germline CDR1 SGHVS, CDR2 FQNEAQ. CDR3 DNA: TGTGCCAGCAGCCCCAAATGGAAAGAACCTAATGAAAACCTGTTTTTT. Its protein is CASSPKWKEPNENLFF. The whole variable domain, filled in from reference TRBV7-8 and TRBJ1-4, reads GAGVSQSPRYKVAKRGQDVALRCDPISGHVSLFWYQQALGQGPEFLTYFQNEAQLDKSGLPSDRFFAERPEGSVSTLKIQRTQQEDSAVYLCASSPKWKEPNENLFFGSGTQLSVL.

This clonotype has ten or more counts. This chain links TRBV24-1 with TRBJ2-5, with no clear D. The ends were cut back, 3 bases at V and 3 bases at J, with 10 bases in the middle. The CDR3 consists of 14 residues. Germline V gene lookup returns CDR1 KGHDR and CDR2 SFDVKD. The CDR3 nucleotides read TGTGCCACCAGTGATCTGGACGGAAAAGAGACCCAGTACTTC. It codes for CATSDLDGKETQYF.

This clonotype was picked up many times. The chain couples TRBV11-2 to TRBJ1-1, with 7 bases matching TRBD1. The CDR3 has 14 amino acids. Germline V gives CDR1 SGHAT, CDR2 FQNNGV. Trimming cost V 5 bases and J 0 bases; bases outside gene matches: 3. CDR3 in amino acids: CASSPGTVNTEAFF. CDR3 DNA: TGTGCCAGCAGCCCAGGGACAGTGAACACTGAAGCTTTCTTT.

This clonotype was counted ten times or more. V gene TRBV29-1 combines with J gene TRBJ2-5, with 10 bases matching TRBD2. The CDR3 is made up of 15 amino acids. CDR1 is SQVTM and CDR2 is ANQGSEA in the germline V gene. V lost 4 bases, J lost 1 base, and 6 bases stayed unmatched. The chain's CDR3 is CSVASRTSGQETQYF. CDR3 sequence (DNA): TGCAGCGTTGCGAGTCGGACTAGCGGCCAAGAGACCCAGTACTTC.

There are many counts of this clonotype. One end of the junction fails to match germline, which may point to a read error. The rearrangement links TRBV5-1 to TRBJ2-2; D is perhaps TRBD1 or TRBD2 (5 bases each). CDR1 is SGHRS, CDR2 YFSETQ, per germline. There are 15 residues in the CDR3. CDR3 amino acids: CASSPGTANTGELFF. Written as DNA, the CDR3 is TGTGCCAGCAGTCCAGGGACGGCGAACACCGGGGAGCTGTTTTTT.

This clonotype was picked up many times. The chain recombines TRBV28 with TRBJ2-7; tentatively, D is TRBD2 (6 bases). The V end was cut by 5 bases, the J end by 4 bases, with 15 bases between. The CDR3 covers 14 residues. Per germline, CDR1 MDHEN and CDR2 SYDVKM. Here the CDR3 DNA reads TGTGCCAGCAGTGCGGGATATCCCACGTACGAGCAGTACTTC. Encoded protein: CASSAGYPTYEQYF. The variable domain in full, completed from reference TRBV28 and TRBJ2-7, reads DVKVTQSSRYLVKRTGEKVFLECVQDMDHENMFWYRQDPGLGLRLIYFSYDVKMKEKGDIPEGYSVSREKKERFSLILESASTNQTSMYLCASSAGYPTYEQYFGPGTRLTVT.

This clonotype was counted ten times or more. The chain combines TRBV20-1 with TRBJ2-7, with TRBD1 identical over 12 bases. V shed 3 bases, J shed 3 bases, and the junction held 12 bases outside the gene matches. Germline V CDR1 and CDR2: DFQATT, SNEGSKA (reference sequence). The CDR3 has 17 amino acids. The CDR3 loop reads CSARSRDRGRSVYEQYF. The DNA for the CDR3 is TGCAGTGCTAGGAGCCGGGACAGGGGGCGTTCTGTCTACGAGCAGTACTTC.

This clonotype appeared a few times. V is TRBV2 and J is TRBJ2-1; D uncertain. Trimming pared 7 bases from V and 7 bases from J, leaving 17 bases between. This CDR3 comprises 14 residues. CDR1 is SNHLY and CDR2 is FYNNEI in the germline V gene. CDR3 nucleotide sequence: TGTGCCAGCAAGAGAATCGGGCAGAATAATGAGCAGTTCTTC. This translates into CASKRIGQNNEQFF.

The chain uses TRBV9 and TRBJ2-7; 8 nucleotides match TRBD2. Per the germline V gene, CDR1 is SGDLS and CDR2 is YYNGEE. CDR3 size: 15 residues. V trimming: 0 bases; J trimming: 2 bases; junction bases outside the gene matches: 4. DNA of the CDR3: TGTGCCAGCAGCGTAGCTTATAGCGGGGCCTACGAGCAGTACTTC. Translated, it gives CASSVAYSGAYEQYF.

This clonotype occurred many times. The chain uses TRBV7-3 and TRBJ2-6; 12 positions match TRBD1. CDR1 is SGHTA and CDR2 is FQGTGA in the germline V gene. V shed 3 bases, J shed 2 bases, and the junction held 2 bases outside the gene matches. CDR3 length equals 17 residues. CDR3 nucleotide sequence: TGTGCCAGCAGCTTTGGGACAGGGGGCGCTGGGGCCAACGTCCTGACTTTC. Translation gives CASSFGTGGAGANVLTF.

V and J are TRBV2 and TRBJ1-2; 9 bases align to TRBD1. With 6 bases clipped from V and 4 bases from J, the junction kept 3 bases outside the gene matches. The CDR3 loop spans 13 amino acids. Germline-derived CDR1 and CDR2 are SNHLY and FYNNEI. CDR3 sequence reads: CASRGTGTYGYTF. CDR3 DNA sequence: TGTGCCAGCAGGGGGACAGGGACCTATGGCTACACCTTC.